This TCR beta chain emerged from a study of blood T cell repertoires in COVID-19. Study summary: From the United States, Italy and Spain came samples of acute and convalescent COVID-19. PBMCs, B-cell-depleted T cells, or T cells were the source of the cDNA or gDNA that made up the material.

Between the trimmed V and J ends, which lost 1 base and 4 bases, there was a span of 5 bases. The length of the CDR3 is 14 residues. Germline V gives CDR1 LNHDA, CDR2 SQIVND (reference sequence). In the source study's methods: By means of reference gene primer amplification, nucleated cell counts were estimated. Data came from immunoSEQ multiplex PCR; TCRdb stores just in-frame clones and leaves some out. Clone size and the V and J calls come from that table; the DNA yielded D and trimming. The data show roughly 68,000 clones, 70% to 90% seen once. The genes are TRBV19 and TRBJ1-6, with no clear D. This TCR was recovered from a man between 45 and 60 years old with acute or convalescent COVID-19. The sequencing input was peripheral blood. The DNA for the CDR3 is TGTGCCAGTAGTATAGGCCAGTATAATTCACCCCTCCACTTT. Protein: CASSIGQYNSPLHF.